This T cell receptor beta chain was observed in a study of OX40 agonist ivuxolimab in advanced cancers. Study at large: Prior anti-PD-1, anti-PD-L1 or anti-CTLA-4 therapy was allowed; roughly 40% had some. Points from the study as a whole: At 0.1 to 3.0 mg/kg, CD4+ and CD8+ blood T cells expanded clonally by week 6. Partly responding patients at 0.1-3.0 mg/kg showed some of the smallest clonal expansion.

Clones were sequenced by immunoSEQ multiplex PCR, and TCRdb holds only the in-frame ones, with some missing. Among 66,000 or so clones listed, about three quarters were seen once. V lost 5 bases and J lost 1, with 12 bases in between. Germline CDR1 and CDR2: MNHNY and SVGAGI (reference sequence). CDR3 length: 15 residues. Comments on this clone: Its antigen is unknown.

The chain has TRBV6-6 and TRBJ1-3; D might be TRBD1 (5 bases). This clonotype originated in an adult with an advanced solid tumor such as melanoma, head and neck, liver or kidney cancer. The source was CD4+ or CD8+ T cells sorted from blood, collected in a trial of the OX40 agonist ivuxolimab. The CDR3 is CASSLQGDSGNTIYF. DNA of the CDR3: TGTGCCAGCAGTCTGCAGGGTGATTCTGGAAACACCATATATTTT.